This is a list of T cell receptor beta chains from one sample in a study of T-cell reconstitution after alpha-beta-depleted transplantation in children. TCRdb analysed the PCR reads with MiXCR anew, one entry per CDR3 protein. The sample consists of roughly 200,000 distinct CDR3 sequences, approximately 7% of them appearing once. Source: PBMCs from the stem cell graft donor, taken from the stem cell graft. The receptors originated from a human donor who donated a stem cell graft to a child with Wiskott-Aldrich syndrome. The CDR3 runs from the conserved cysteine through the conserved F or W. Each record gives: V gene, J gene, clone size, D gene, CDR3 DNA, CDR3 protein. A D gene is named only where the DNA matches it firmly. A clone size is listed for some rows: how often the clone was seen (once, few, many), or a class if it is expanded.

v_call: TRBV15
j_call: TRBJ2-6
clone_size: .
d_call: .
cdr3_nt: TGTGCCACCGTCGCGCAGGTCTCTGGGGCCAACGTCCTGACTTTC
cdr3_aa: CATVAQVSGANVLTF

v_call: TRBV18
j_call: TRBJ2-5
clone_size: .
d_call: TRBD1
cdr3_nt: TGTGCCAGCTCACCTACACTCCTTAGGACAGGGATGAGAGAGACCCAGTACTTC
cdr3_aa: CASSPTLLRTGMRETQYF

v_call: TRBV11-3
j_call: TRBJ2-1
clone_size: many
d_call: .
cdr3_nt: TGTGCCAGCAGCTTAAGTACGGCACGGAATGAGCAGTTCTTC
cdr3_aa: CASSLSTARNEQFF

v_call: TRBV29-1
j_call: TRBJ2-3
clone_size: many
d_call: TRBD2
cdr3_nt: TGCAGCGTTGGTGGCGGGGGGCGCTGGGGTACGCAGTATTTT
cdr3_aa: CSVGGGGRWGTQYF

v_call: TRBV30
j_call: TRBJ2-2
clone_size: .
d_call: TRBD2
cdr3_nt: TGTGCCTTATGGGCGGGAGAAGTTTGGGCCGGGGAGCTGTTTTTT
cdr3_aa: CALWAGEVWAGELFF

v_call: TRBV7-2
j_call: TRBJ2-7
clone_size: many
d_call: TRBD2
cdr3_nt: TGTGCCAGCAGCTTCAGGACTAGCGGGGGTCACGAGCAGTACTTC
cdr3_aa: CASSFRTSGGHEQYF

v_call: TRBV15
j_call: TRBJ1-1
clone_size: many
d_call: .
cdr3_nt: TGTGCCACCAGCAGGGGCAACGACGGTGGGGTTGAAGCTTTCTTT
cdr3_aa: CATSRGNDGGVEAFF

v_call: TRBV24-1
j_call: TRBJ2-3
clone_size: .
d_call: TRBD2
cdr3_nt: TGTGCCACCAGTGATCCCCCAGCGGGAGGGACTGATACGCAGTATTTT
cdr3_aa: CATSDPPAGGTDTQYF

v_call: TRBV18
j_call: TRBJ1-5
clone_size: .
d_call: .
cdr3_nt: TGTGCCAGCTCACCAAAAGATAGCAATCAGCCCCAGCATTTT
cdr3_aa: CASSPKDSNQPQHF

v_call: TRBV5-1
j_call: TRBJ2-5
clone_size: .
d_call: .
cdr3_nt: TGCGCCAGCAGCTTGGTGTCGGGGCGAGAGACCCAGTACTTC
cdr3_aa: CASSLVSGRETQYF

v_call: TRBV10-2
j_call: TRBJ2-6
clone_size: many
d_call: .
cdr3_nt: TGCGCCAGCTCCTCGGGGAGGTGGGCCAACGTCCTGACTTTC
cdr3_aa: CASSSGRWANVLTF

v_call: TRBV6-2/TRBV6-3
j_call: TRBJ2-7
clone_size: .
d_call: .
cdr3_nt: TGTGCCAGCACCGGGGACCAGGCGAACGAGCAGTACTTC
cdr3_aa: CASTGDQANEQYF

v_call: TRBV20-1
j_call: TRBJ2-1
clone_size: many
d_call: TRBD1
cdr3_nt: TGCAGTGCTACAACGACAGGGATCAACAATGAGCAGTTCTTC
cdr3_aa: CSATTTGINNEQFF

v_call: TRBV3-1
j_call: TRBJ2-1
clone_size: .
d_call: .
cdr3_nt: TGTGCCAGCAGCCAAGATGGGGGCTCCTACAATGAGCAGTTCTTC
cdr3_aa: CASSQDGGSYNEQFF

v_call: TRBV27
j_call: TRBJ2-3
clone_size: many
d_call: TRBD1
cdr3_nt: TGTGCCAGCAGTTTAGGCGTAGGGGGCTCTGTAGATACGCAGTATTTT
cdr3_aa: CASSLGVGGSVDTQYF

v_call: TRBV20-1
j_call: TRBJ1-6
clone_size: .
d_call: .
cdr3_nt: TGCAGTGCCAGAGATTTTGGTTCACCCCTCCACTTT
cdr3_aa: CSARDFGSPLHF

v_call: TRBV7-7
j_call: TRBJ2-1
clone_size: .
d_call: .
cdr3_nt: TGTGCCAGCAGCCCCCAACGTTACAATGAGCAGTTCTTC
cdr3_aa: CASSPQRYNEQFF

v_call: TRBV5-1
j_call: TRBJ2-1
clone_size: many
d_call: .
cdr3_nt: TGCGCCAGCAGCTTGGGGGGGTCTGACAATGAGCAGTTCTTC
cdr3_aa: CASSLGGSDNEQFF

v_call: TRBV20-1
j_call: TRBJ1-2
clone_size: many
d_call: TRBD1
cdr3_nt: TGCAGTGCTAATCTTGACAGGGCCCTAATCTATGGCTACACCTTC
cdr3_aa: CSANLDRALIYGYTF

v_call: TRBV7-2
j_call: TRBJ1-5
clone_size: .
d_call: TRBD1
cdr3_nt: TGTGCCAGCAGCTTCGGACAGGGGTATTCTCAGCCCCAGCATTTT
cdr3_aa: CASSFGQGYSQPQHF

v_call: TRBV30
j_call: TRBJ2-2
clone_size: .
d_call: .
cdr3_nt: TGTGCCTGGAGGCTAGTCAGGGCCGGGGAGCTGTTTTTT
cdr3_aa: CAWRLVRAGELFF

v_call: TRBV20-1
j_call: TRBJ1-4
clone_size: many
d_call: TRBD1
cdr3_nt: TGCAGTGCCCCGACAGGGGGGAATGAAAAACTGTTTTTT
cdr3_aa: CSAPTGGNEKLFF

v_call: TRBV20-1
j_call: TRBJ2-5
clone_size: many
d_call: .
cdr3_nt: TGCAGTGCTAGAGCGAGAGGAGAGACCCAGTACTTC
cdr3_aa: CSARARGETQYF

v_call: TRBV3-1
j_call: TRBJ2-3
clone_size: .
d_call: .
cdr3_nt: TGTGCCAGCACCACGCGGGGCCTATGCACAGATACGCAGTATTTT
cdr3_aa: CASTTRGLCTDTQYF

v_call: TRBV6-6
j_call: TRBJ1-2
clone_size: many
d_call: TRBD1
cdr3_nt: TGTGCCAGCGAGACAGGGAACTATGGCTACACCTTC
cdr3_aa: CASETGNYGYTF

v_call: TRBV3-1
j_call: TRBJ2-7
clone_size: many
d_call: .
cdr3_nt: TGTGCCAGCAGCCAAGTTACGACCGAGCAGTACTTC
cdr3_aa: CASSQVTTEQYF